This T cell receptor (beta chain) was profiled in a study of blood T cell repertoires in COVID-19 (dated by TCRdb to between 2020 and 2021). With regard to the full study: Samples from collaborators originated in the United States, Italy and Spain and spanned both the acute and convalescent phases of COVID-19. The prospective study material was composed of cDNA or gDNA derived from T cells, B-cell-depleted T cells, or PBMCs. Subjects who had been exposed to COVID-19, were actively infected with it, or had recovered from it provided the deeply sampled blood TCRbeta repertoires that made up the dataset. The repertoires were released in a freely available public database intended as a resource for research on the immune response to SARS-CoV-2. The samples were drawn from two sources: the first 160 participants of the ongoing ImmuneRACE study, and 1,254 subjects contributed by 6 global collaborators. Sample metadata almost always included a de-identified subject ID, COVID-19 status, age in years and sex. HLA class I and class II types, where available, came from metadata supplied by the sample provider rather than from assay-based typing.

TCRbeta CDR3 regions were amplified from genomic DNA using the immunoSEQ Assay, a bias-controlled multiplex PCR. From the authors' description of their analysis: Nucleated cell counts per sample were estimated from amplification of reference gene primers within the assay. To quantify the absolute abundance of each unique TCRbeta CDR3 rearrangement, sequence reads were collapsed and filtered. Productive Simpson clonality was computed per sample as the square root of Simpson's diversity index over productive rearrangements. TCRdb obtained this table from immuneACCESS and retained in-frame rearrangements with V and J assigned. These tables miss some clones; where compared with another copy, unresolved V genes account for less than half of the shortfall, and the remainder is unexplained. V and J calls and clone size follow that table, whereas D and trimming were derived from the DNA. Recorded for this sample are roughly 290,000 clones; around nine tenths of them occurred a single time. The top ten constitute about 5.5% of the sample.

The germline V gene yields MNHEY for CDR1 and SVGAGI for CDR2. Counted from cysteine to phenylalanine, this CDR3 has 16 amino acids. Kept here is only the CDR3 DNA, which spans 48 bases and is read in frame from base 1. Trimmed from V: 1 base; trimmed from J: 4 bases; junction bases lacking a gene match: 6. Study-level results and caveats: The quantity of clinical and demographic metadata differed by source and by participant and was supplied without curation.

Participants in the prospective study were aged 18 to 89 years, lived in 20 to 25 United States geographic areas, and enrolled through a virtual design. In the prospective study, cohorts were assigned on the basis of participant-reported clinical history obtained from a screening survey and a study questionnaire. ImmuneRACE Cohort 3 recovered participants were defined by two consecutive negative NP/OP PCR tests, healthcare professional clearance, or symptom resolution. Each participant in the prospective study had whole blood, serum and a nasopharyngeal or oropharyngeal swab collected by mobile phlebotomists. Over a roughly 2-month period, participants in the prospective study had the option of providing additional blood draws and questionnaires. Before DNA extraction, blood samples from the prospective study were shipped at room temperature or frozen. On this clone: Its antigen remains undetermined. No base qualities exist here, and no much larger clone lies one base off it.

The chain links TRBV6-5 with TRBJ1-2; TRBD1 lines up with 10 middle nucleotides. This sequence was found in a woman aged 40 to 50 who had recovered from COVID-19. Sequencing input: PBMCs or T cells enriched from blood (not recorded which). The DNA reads TGTGCCAGCAGTTACTTAGGACAGGGGGAAGGCTATGGCTACACCTTC. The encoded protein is CASSYLGQGEGYGYTF.